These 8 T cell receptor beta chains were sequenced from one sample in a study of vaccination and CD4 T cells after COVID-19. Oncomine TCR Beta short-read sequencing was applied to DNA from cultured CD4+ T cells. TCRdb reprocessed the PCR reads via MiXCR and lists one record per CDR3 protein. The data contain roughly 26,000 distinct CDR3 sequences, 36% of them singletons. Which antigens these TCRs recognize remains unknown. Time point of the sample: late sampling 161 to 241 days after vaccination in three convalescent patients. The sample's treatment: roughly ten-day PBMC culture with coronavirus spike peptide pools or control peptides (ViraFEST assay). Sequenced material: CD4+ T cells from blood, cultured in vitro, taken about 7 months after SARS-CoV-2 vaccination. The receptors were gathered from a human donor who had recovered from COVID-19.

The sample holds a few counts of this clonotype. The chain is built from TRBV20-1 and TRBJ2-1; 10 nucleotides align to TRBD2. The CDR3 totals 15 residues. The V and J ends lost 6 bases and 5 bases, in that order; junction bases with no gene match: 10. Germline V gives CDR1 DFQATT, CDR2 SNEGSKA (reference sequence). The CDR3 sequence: CSAEPGLARDNEQFF. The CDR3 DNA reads TGCAGTGCAGAACCGGGACTAGCGAGAGACAATGAGCAGTTCTTC.

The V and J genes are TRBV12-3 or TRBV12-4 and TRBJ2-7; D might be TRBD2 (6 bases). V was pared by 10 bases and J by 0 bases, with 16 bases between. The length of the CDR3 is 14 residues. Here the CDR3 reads CATPWRRDSYEQYF. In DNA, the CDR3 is TGTGCCACTCCATGGCGGCGGGACTCCTACGAGCAGTACTTC.

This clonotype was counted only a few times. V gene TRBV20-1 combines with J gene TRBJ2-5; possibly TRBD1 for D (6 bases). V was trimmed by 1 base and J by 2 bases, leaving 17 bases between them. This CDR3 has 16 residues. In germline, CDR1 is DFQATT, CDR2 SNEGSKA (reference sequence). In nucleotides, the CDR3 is TGCAGTGCTAGAGTAATGAGGGGGTGGGCACAAGAGACCCAGTACTTC. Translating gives CSARVMRGWAQETQYF.

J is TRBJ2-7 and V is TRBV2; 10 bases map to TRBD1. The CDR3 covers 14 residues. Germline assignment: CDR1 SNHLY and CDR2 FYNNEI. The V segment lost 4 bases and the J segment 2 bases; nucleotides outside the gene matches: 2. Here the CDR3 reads CASSADRGPYEQYF. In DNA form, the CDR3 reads TGTGCCAGCAGTGCCGACAGGGGGCCCTACGAGCAGTACTTC.

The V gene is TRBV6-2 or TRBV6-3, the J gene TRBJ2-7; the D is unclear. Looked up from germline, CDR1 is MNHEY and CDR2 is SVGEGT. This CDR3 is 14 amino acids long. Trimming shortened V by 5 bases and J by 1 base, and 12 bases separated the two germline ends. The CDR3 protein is CASSNPKMSYEQYF. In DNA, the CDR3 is TGTGCCAGCAGTAATCCTAAGATGTCCTACGAGCAGTACTTC.

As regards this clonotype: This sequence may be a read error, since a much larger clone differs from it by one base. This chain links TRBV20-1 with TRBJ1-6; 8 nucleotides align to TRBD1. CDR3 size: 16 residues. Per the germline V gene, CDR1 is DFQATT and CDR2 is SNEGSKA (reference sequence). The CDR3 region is CGLTGAAMVGNSPLHF. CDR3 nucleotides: TGCGGTCTGACAGGGGCCGCAATGGTCGGTAATTCACCCCTCCACTTT.

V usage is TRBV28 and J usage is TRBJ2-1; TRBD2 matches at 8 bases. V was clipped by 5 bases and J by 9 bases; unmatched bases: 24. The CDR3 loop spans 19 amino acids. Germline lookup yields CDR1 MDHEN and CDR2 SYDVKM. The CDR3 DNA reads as TGTGCCAGCAGTCTGACCTTTGGGAGCGGGAGAGGGTGGGGTGGTGAGCAGTTCTTC. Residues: CASSLTFGSGRGWGGEQFF.

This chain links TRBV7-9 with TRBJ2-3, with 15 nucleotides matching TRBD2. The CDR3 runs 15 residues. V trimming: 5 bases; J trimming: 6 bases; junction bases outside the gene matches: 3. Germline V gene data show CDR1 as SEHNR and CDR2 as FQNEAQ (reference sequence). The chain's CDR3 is CASSPGTSGRDTQYF. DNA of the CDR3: TGTGCCAGCAGCCCAGGGACTAGCGGGAGGGATACGCAGTATTTT.